These 3 T cell receptor beta chains came from one sample sequenced in a study of blood T cell repertoires in COVID-19. The assay was immunoSEQ multiplex PCR, and TCRdb's table has in-frame clones only and misses some. The sample lists 100,000 to 150,000 clones, 80% occurring once. The specimen was peripheral blood. All receptors derive from a human donor in a cohort sampled during active COVID-19.

The rearrangement joins TRBV2 to TRBJ1-4; unclear D gene. The germline V gene encodes CDR1 SNHLY and CDR2 FYNNEI. V lost 4 bases and J lost 5, with 8 bases in between. The CDR3 extends over 13 amino acids. The CDR3 reads CASSGRENEKLFF. For the CDR3, the DNA is TGTGCCAGCAGTGGTAGGGAGAATGAAAAACTGTTTTTT.

The rearrangement links TRBV12-3 or TRBV12-4 to TRBJ1-1; possibly TRBD1 for D (6 bases). The ends were cut back, 3 bases at V and 5 bases at J, with 10 bases in the middle. CDR3 length: 13 amino acids. The CDR3 region is CASSFEGGTEAFF. The CDR3 nucleotides are TGTGCCAGCAGTTTCGAAGGGGGTACTGAAGCTTTCTTT.

The chain joins TRBV5-8 to TRBJ1-1; tentatively, D is TRBD1 (6 bases). This CDR3 region has 14 residues. Germline CDR1 and CDR2: SGHTS and YDEGEE. The ends were cut back, 4 bases at V and 0 bases at J, with 10 bases in the middle. CDR3 in amino acids: CASSRGHMNTEAFF. CDR3 bases: TGTGCCAGCAGCAGGGGACACATGAACACTGAAGCTTTCTTT. The full variable domain, with the rest looked up from reference TRBV5-8 and TRBJ1-1, is EAGVTQSPTHLIKTRGQQATLRCSPISGHTSVYWYQQALGLGLQFLLWYDEGEERNRGNFPPRFSGRQFPNYSSELNVNALELEDSALYLCASSRGHMNTEAFFGQGTRLTVV.